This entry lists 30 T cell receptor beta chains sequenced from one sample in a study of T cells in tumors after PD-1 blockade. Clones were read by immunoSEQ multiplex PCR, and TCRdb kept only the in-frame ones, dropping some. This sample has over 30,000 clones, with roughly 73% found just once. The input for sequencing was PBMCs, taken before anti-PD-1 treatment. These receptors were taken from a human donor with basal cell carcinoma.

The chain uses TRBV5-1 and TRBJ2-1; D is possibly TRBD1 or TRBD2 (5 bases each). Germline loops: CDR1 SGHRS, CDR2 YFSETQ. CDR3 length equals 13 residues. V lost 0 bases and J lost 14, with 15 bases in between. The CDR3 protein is CASSLVGAPGEFF. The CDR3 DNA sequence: TGCGCCAGCAGCTTGGTCGGGGCCCCCGGGGAGTTCTTC.

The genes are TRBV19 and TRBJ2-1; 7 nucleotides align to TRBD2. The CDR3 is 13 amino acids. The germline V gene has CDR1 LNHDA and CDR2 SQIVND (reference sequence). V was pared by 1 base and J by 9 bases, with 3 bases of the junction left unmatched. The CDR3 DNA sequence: TGTGCCAGTAGTATAGGGCGCGGGGGTGAGCAGTTCTTC. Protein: CASSIGRGGEQFF.

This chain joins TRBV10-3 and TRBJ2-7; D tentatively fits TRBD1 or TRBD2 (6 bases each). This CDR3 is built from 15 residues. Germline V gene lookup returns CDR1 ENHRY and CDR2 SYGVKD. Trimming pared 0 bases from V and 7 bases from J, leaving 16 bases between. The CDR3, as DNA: TGTGCCATCAGTGAGTCAGGGGGGAAATTGAGTGAGCAGTACTTC. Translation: CAISESGGKLSEQYF.

CDR3 protein: CASSLGINYSNQPQHF. DNA of the CDR3: TGTGCCAGCAGCCTGGGGATCAATTATAGCAATCAGCCCCAGCATTTT. V and J are TRBV5-6 and TRBJ1-5, with D unresolved. V was cut by 4 bases and J by 0 bases, with 14 bases left in between. Germline CDR1 is SGHDT and CDR2 is YYEEEE. This CDR3 region has 16 residues.

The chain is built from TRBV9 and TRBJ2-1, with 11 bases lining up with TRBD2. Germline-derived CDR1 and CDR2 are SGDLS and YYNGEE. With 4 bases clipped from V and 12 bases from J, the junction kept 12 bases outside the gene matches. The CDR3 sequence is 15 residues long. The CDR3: CASSSQVAGGPRQFF. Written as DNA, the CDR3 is TGTGCCAGCAGCTCACAGGTAGCGGGAGGGCCTAGGCAGTTCTTC.

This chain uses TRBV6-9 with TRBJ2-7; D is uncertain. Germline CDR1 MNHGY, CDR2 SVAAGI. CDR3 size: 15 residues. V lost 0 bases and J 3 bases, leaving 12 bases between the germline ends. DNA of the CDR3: TGTGCCAGCAGTTATTCCTCCCCGCTAGGCTACGAGCAGTACTTC. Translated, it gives CASSYSSPLGYEQYF.

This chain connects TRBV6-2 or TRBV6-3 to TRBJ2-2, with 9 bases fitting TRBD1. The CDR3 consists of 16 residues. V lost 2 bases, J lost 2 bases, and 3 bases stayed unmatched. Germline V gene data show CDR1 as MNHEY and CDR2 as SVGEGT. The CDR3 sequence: CASSYRDRDNTGELFF. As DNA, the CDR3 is TGTGCCAGCAGTTACCGGGACAGGGACAACACCGGGGAGCTGTTTTTT.

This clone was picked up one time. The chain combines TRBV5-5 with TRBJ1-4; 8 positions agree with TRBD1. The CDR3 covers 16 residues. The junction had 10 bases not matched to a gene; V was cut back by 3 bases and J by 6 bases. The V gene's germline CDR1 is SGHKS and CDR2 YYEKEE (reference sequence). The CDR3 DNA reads TGTGCCAGCAGCTCTGATAGGACAGGGATAGATGAAAAACTGTTTTTT. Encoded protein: CASSSDRTGIDEKLFF.

The CDR3 DNA reads TGTGCCAGCAGCCCTTTCTTTGGGGGGAACACTGAAGCTTTCTTT. It translates to CASSPFFGGNTEAFF. The rearrangement joins TRBV9 to TRBJ1-1; TRBD1 is a possible D gene (5 bases). Germline CDR1 reads SGDLS; CDR2 reads YYNGEE. Deletions cut 4 bases from V and 1 base from J, with 14 bases between. The CDR3 covers 15 residues.

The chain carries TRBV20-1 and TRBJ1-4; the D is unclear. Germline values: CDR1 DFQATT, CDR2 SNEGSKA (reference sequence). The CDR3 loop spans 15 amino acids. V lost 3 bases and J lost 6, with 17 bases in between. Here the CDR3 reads CSASRGFLWDEKLFF. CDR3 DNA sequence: TGCAGTGCTAGTCGGGGTTTTTTGTGGGATGAAAAACTGTTTTTT.

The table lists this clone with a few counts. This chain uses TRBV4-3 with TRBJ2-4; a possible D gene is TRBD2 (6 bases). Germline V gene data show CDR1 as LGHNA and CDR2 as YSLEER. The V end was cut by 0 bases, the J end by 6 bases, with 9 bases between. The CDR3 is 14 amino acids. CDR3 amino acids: CASSQDTSRNIQYF. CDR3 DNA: TGCGCCAGCAGCCAAGATACTAGCCGAAACATTCAGTACTTC.

The CDR3 DNA follows: TGTGCCAGCAGCCCCGGCCAGGCCGAAGCTTTCTTT. This gives the protein CASSPGQAEAFF. The chain has TRBV9 and TRBJ1-1; D is undetermined. The germline V gene has CDR1 SGDLS and CDR2 YYNGEE. The germline V and J ends were trimmed by 4 bases and 8 bases, with 12 bases remaining between them. The CDR3 sequence is 12 residues long.

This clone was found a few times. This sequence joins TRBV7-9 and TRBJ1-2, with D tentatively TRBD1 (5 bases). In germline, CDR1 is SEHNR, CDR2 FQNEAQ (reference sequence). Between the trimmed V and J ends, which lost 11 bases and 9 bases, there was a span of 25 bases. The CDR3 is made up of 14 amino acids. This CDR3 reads CAGVTGTLYESYTF. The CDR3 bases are TGTGCCGGGGTTACCGGGACCCTCTATGAAAGCTACACCTTC.

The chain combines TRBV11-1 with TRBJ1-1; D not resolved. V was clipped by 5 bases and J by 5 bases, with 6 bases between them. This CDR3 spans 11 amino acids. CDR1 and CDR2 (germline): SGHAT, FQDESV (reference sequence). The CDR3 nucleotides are TGTGCCAGCAGCCGGAGGACTGAAGCTTTCTTT. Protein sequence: CASSRRTEAFF.

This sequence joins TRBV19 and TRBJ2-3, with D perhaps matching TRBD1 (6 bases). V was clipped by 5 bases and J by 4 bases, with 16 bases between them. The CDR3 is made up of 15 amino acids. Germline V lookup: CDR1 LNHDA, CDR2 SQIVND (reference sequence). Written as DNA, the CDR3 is TGTGCCAGTAGTGTGGGACACGCAGGGGCAGATACGCAGTATTTT. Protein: CASSVGHAGADTQYF.

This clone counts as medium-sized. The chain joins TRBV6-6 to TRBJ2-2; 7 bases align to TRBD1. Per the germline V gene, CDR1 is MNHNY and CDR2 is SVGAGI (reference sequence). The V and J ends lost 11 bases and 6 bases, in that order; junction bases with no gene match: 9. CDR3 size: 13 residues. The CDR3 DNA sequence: TGTGCCCACGGGCAGGGGGTCTCCGGGGAGCTGTTTTTT. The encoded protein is CAHGQGVSGELFF.

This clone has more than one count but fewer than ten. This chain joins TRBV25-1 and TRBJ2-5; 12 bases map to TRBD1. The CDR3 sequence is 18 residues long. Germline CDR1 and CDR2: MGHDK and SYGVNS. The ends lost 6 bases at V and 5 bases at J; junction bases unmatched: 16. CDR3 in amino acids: CASSTLYSGTGGRETQYF. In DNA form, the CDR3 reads TGTGCCAGCAGCACACTCTATTCGGGGACAGGGGGCCGGGAGACCCAGTACTTC.

The CDR3 region has the DNA TGTGCCAGCAGCCTCTATTCACTAGCGGCCAGAGGCACAGATACGCAGTATTTT. This sequence encodes CASSLYSLAARGTDTQYF. The chain couples TRBV7-9 to TRBJ2-3; 8 positions agree with TRBD2. The CDR3 length is 18 residues. Trimming cost V 5 bases and J 1 base; bases outside gene matches: 14. Germline CDR1 is SEHNR and CDR2 is FQNEAQ (reference sequence). Using reference TRBV7-9 and TRBJ2-3 for the parts outside the CDR3, the full variable domain is DTGVSQNPRHKITKRGQNVTFRCDPISEHNRLYWYRQTLGQGPEFLTYFQNEAQLEKSRLLSDRFSAERPKGSFSTLEIQRTEQGDSAMYLCASSLYSLAARGTDTQYFGPGTRLTVL.

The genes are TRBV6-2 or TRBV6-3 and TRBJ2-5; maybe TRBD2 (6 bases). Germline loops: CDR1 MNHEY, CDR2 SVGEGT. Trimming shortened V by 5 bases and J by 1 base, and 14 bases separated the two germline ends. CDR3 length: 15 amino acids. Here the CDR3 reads CASSPGRDFQETQYF. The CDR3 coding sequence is TGTGCCAGCAGTCCGGGACGGGACTTCCAAGAGACCCAGTACTTC.

In DNA form, the CDR3 reads TGTGCCATCAGGGTAGGGAACCAAAACCTGTATGGCTACACCTTC. Translation: CAIRVGNQNLYGYTF. The chain uses TRBV10-3 and TRBJ1-2; D remains ambiguous. The CDR3 has 15 amino acids. V lost 6 bases and J 5 bases, leaving 19 bases between the germline ends. Germline V CDR1 and CDR2: ENHRY, SYGVKD.

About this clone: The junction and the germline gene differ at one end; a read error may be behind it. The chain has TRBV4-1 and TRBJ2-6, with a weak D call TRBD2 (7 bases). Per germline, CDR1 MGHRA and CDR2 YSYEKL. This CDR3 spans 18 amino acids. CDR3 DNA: TGCGCCCGCAGCCGAGGGGGGGGAATCCAACCTGGGGCCAACGTCCTGACTTTC. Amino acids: CARSRGGGIQPGANVLTF.

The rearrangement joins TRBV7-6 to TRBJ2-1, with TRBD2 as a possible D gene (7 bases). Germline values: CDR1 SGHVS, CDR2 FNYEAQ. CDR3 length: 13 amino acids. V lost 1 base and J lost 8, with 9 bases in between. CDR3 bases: TGTGCCAGCAGCTTAGAGGGGGGGGATGAGCAGTTCTTC. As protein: CASSLEGGDEQFF.

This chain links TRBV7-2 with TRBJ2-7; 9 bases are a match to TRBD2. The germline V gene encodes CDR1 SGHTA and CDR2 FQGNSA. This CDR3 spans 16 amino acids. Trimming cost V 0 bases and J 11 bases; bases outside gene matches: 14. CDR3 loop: CASSLATPSGTRREYF. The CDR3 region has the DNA TGTGCCAGCAGCTTAGCCACCCCTAGCGGGACAAGGAGGGAGTACTTC.

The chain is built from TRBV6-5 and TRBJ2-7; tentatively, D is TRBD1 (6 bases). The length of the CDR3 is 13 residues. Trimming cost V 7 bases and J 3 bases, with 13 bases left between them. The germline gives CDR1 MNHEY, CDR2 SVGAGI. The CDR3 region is CASMRGRGYEQYF. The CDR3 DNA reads TGTGCCAGCATGAGAGGCAGGGGCTACGAGCAGTACTTC.

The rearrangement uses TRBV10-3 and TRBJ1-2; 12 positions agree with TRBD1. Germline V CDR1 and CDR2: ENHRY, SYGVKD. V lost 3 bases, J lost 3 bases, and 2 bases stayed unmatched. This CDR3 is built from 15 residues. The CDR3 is CAISEGTGGYYGYTF. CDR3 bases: TGTGCCATCAGTGAAGGGACAGGGGGCTACTATGGCTACACCTTC.

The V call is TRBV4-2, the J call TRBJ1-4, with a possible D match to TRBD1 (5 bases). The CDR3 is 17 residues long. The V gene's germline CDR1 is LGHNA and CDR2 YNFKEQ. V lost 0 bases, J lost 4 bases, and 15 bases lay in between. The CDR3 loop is CASSQDRRPQGNEKLFF. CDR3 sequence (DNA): TGTGCCAGCAGCCAAGATCGACGGCCGCAGGGTAATGAAAAACTGTTTTTT.

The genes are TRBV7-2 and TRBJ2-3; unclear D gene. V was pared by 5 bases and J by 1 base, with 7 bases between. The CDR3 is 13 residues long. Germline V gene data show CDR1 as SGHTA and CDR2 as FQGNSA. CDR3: CASSGYRTDTQYF. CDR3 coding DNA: TGTGCCAGCAGCGGCTATCGCACAGATACGCAGTATTTT.

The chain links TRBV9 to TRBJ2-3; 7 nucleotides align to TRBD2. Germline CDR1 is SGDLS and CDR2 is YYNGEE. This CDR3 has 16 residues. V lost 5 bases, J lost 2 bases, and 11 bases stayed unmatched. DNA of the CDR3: TGTGCCAGCAGTGCAATGGGGGGAGGGTACACAGATACGCAGTATTTT. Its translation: CASSAMGGGYTDTQYF.

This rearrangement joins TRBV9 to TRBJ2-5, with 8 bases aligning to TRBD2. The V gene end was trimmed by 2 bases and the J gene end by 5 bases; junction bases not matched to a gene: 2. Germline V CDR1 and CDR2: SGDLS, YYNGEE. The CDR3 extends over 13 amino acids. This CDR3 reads CASSVGGGETQYF. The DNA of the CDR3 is TGTGCCAGCAGCGTCGGCGGGGGGGAGACCCAGTACTTC.

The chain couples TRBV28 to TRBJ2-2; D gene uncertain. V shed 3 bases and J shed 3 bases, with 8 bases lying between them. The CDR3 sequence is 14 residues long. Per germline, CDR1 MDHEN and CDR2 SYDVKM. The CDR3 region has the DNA TGTGCCAGCAGTTTGCCACCCCACACCGGGGAGCTGTTTTTT. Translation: CASSLPPHTGELFF. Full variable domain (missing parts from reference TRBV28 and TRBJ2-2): DVKVTQSSRYLVKRTGEKVFLECVQDMDHENMFWYRQDPGLGLRLIYFSYDVKMKEKGDIPEGYSVSREKKERFSLILESASTNQTSMYLCASSLPPHTGELFFGEGSRLTVL.